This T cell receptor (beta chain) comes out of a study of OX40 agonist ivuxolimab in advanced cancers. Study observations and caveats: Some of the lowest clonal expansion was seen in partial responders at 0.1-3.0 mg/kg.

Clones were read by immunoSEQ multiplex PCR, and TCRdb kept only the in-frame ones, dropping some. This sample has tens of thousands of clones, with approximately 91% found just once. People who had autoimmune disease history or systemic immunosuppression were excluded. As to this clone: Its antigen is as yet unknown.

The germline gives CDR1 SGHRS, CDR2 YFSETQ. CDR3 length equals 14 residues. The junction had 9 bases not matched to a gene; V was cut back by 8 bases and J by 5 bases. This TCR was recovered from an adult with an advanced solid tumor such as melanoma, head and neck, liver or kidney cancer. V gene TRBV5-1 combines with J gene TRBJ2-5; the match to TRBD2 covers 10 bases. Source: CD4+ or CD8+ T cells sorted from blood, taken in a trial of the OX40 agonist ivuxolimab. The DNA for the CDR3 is TGCGCCAGTTCCGAGCGGGAGGGCCGGGAGACCCAGTACTTC. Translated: CASSEREGRETQYF.